This paragraph reports one TCR beta chain. Its antigen is not identified. The data belong to a study of T cell responses to AZD1222 COVID-19 vaccine. The CDR3 is 16 amino acids. CDR1 and CDR2 from the germline V gene are SGHRS and YFSETQ. The germline V and J ends were trimmed by 2 bases and 3 bases, with 17 bases remaining between them. TCRdb's copy holds only in-frame clones and misses some; the assay was immunoSEQ multiplex PCR. Here the sample spans 80,000 to 95,000 clones, more than 80% being singletons. General study results and limits: Baseline serology detected seropositivity in only six AZD1222 recipients.

The TCR sequence derives from an adult in good health. The V call is TRBV5-1, the J call TRBJ1-2; no clear D. The source material was peripheral blood, sampled on day 0 of AZD1222 vaccination. CDR3 residues: CASSFYLSGLDYGYTF. The CDR3 DNA reads as TGCGCCAGCAGCTTTTACCTCTCGGGGTTAGACTATGGCTACACCTTC.